This TCR beta chain is drawn from a study of CD4 T cells in relation to SARS-CoV-2 and coronaviruses. Per germline, CDR1 PRHDT and CDR2 FYEKMQ (reference sequence). CDR3 length: 13 amino acids. V was pared by 4 bases and J by 4 bases, with 7 bases between. On this clone itself: What it binds is unknown.

The repertoire was sequenced with immunoSEQ multiplex PCR; TCRdb's copy has only in-frame clones and lacks some. The sample has about 43,000 clones; about 80% are singletons. The chain links TRBV13 to TRBJ2-2; D is undetermined. Source material: naive CD4+ T cells from PBMCs, cultured in vitro. The subset: naive CD4+ T cells isolated by negative enrichment. The origin of this receptor is an adult with COVID-19. The CDR3, as DNA: TGTGCCAGCAGCTATCTAAGCACCGGGGAGCTGTTTTTT. It translates to CASSYLSTGELFF. Using reference TRBV13 and TRBJ2-2 for the parts outside the CDR3, the full variable domain is AAGVIQSPRHLIKEKRETATLKCYPIPRHDTVYWYQQGPGQDPQFLISFYEKMQSDKGSIPDRFSAQQFSDYHSELNMSSLELGDSALYFCASSYLSTGELFFGEGSRLTVL.